Shown below are 22 T cell receptor beta chains from a single sample sequenced in a study of regulatory T cells in long-lasting Graves disease. Noted time point: newly diagnosed GD, antithyroid drugs for less than 3 months. RNA isolated from PBMCs was used to make the TCR library. CDR3 regions were amplified by Arm-PCR using iRepertoire HTBI primers to build TCR beta libraries. TCRdb re-derived calls from the multiplex PCR reads in MiXCR, one entry per CDR3 protein. The profile shows 250,000 or so distinct CDR3 sequences, approximately 18% of them singletons. The data were also submitted as part of a second study, on T cells in Graves' hyperthyroidism and ophthalmopathy.

The sequenced sample was peripheral blood mononuclear cells (PBMCs), obtained at new diagnosis, from a patient treated with antithyroid drugs. The receptors stem from a young woman with Graves disease.

The rearrangement links TRBV12-3 or TRBV12-4 to TRBJ1-2, with D uncertain. The CDR3 is 15 amino acids. V lost 6 bases and J lost 5, with 19 bases in between. The CDR3 spells CASSQRTDGSYGYTF. The CDR3 DNA reads TGTGCCAGCAGCCAAAGGACTGACGGGTCTTATGGCTACACCTTC.

This clonotype occurred a few times. The chain links TRBV4-1 to TRBJ2-7; 8 bases match TRBD1. CDR3 length: 17 residues. Per the germline V gene, CDR1 is MGHRA and CDR2 is YSYEKL. Trimming at V came to 3 bases and at J to 3 bases, leaving 13 bases not matched to a gene. CDR3 region: CASSQAEGTGGSYEQYF. Here the CDR3 DNA reads TGCGCCAGCAGCCAGGCTGAGGGGACAGGCGGAAGCTACGAGCAGTACTTC.

This clonotype came up many times. The chain has TRBV20-1 and TRBJ1-6; D unresolved. Germline values: CDR1 DFQATT, CDR2 SNEGSKA (reference sequence). This CDR3 contains 16 residues. Between the trimmed V and J ends, which lost 5 bases and 0 bases, there was a span of 14 bases. CDR3 sequence reads: CSARVRLSSYNSPLHF. In DNA, the CDR3 is TGCAGTGCTCGGGTCCGGCTAAGCTCCTATAATTCACCCCTCCACTTT.

This clonotype was seen ten or more times. This chain connects TRBV19 to TRBJ1-5; 7 bases agree with TRBD1. J was trimmed by 4 bases and V by 4 bases; bases with no gene match: 7. The germline gives CDR1 LNHDA, CDR2 SQIVND (reference sequence). The CDR3 length is 15 residues. The CDR3 loop is CASSTRDRQNQPQHF. CDR3 nucleotide sequence: TGTGCCAGTAGTACGCGGGACAGACAAAATCAGCCCCAGCATTTT.

As regards this clonotype: A much larger clonotype is one base distant, so this may be a read error. V gene TRBV7-2 combines with J gene TRBJ1-6; D ambiguous. The CDR3 runs to 11 residues. The germline CDR1 and CDR2 sequences are SGHTA and FQGNSA. Trimming removed 3 bases at V and 8 bases at J, with 2 bases between. CDR3 region: CTSSLYSPLHF. CDR3 nucleotide sequence: TGTACCAGCAGCTTGTATTCACCCCTCCACTTT.

This clonotype was picked up many times. The chain is built from TRBV2 and TRBJ1-4; 7 bases match TRBD1. This CDR3 comprises 15 residues. Trimming took 2 bases from V and 8 from J; bases not matched to a gene: 8. CDR1 and CDR2 (germline): SNHLY, FYNNEI. This CDR3 reads CASSEYAGGGEKLFF. The DNA of the CDR3 is TGTGCCAGCAGTGAATATGCAGGGGGAGGCGAAAAACTGTTTTTT.

This clonotype was recorded many times. V usage is TRBV18 and J usage is TRBJ2-1; D remains ambiguous. Looked up from germline, CDR1 is KGHSH and CDR2 is LQKENI. The length of the CDR3 is 14 residues. V was shortened by 6 bases and J by 8 bases, with 17 bases between the two germline ends. The CDR3 reads CASSDLDLRDEQFF. Here the CDR3 DNA reads TGTGCCAGCTCGGACCTTGACCTACGGGATGAGCAGTTCTTC.

The chain has TRBV18 and TRBJ2-3; TRBD2 aligns across 9 bases. This CDR3 spans 16 amino acids. In germline, CDR1 is KGHSH, CDR2 LQKENI. The J segment lost 6 bases and the V segment lost 0 bases, leaving 7 bases of the junction unmatched. The CDR3, as DNA: TGTGCCAGCTCACCACCGAATAGCGGGAGCTCTGATACGCAGTATTTT. Amino acid sequence: CASSPPNSGSSDTQYF.

This clonotype was counted ten times or more. This chain links TRBV7-9 with TRBJ2-7; D is possibly TRBD1 (6 bases). Germline V gene lookup returns CDR1 SEHNR and CDR2 FQNEAQ (reference sequence). Trimming pared 0 bases from V and 3 bases from J, leaving 9 bases between. The CDR3 length is 14 residues. This CDR3 is CASSLAGGIYEQYF. For the CDR3, the DNA is TGTGCCAGCAGCTTAGCAGGGGGAATCTACGAGCAGTACTTC.

This clonotype appeared many times. The chain is built from TRBV7-9 and TRBJ2-5; D is ambiguous. Germline lookup yields CDR1 SEHNR and CDR2 FQNEAQ (reference sequence). The CDR3 spans 14 residues. V gave up 4 bases and J gave up 5 bases, with 14 bases separating them. CDR3 nucleotides: TGTGCCAGCAGCTCCGACCGCAGGTCCGAGACCCAGTACTTC. Translation gives CASSSDRRSETQYF. Complete variable domain (other parts from reference TRBV7-9 and TRBJ2-5): DTGVSQNPRHKITKRGQNVTFRCDPISEHNRLYWYRQTLGQGPEFLTYFQNEAQLEKSRLLSDRFSAERPKGSFSTLEIQRTEQGDSAMYLCASSSDRRSETQYFGPGTRLLVL.

This clonotype was seen ten or more times. The chain employs TRBV14 and TRBJ1-4, with D tentatively TRBD1 (5 bases). The CDR3 consists of 14 residues. Germline assignment: CDR1 SGHDN and CDR2 FVKESK. The ends were cut back, 3 bases at V and 8 bases at J, with 13 bases in the middle. The CDR3: CASSHGGRREKLFF. As DNA, the CDR3 is TGTGCCAGCAGCCATGGGGGTCGGCGGGAAAAACTGTTTTTT.

This clonotype appeared many times. CDR3 nucleotides: TGTGCCAGCAGTCCCCCAGCCACAGATACGCAGTATTTT. Translation gives CASSPPATDTQYF. The chain uses TRBV6-1 and TRBJ2-3; D remains unclear. The CDR3 consists of 13 residues. From germline, CDR1 is MNHNS and CDR2 SASEGT. Trimming took 5 bases from V and 2 from J, leaving 8 bases between them.

This clonotype was seen ten or more times. The chain has TRBV2 and TRBJ1-3, with D perhaps matching TRBD1 (6 bases). Germline CDR1 SNHLY, CDR2 FYNNEI. With 6 bases removed from V and 0 bases from J, the gap between germline ends came to 12 bases. CDR3 length: 15 residues. The CDR3 DNA sequence: TGTGCCAGCAGGGAACAGGGAATCTCTGGAAACACCATATATTTT. Its translation: CASREQGISGNTIYF.

Many counts were recorded for this clonotype. The chain is built from TRBV10-2 and TRBJ2-7, with TRBD1 identical over 10 bases. The germline V gene has CDR1 WSHSY and CDR2 SAAADI. CDR3 length: 15 amino acids. The ends lost 4 bases at V and 7 bases at J; junction bases unmatched: 10. CDR3 bases: TGCGCCAGCAGTGGAATCGGGACAGGGGCCGCGGAGCAGTACTTC. Its protein is CASSGIGTGAAEQYF.

This clonotype was observed at least ten times. This chain uses TRBV7-8 with TRBJ1-1; 9 nucleotides agree with TRBD1. The ends lost 4 bases at V and 0 bases at J; junction bases unmatched: 9. CDR3 length equals 17 residues. In germline, CDR1 is SGHVS, CDR2 FQNEAQ. The CDR3 protein is CASSSDRGEALNTEAFF. The CDR3 bases are TGTGCCAGCAGCTCGGACAGGGGCGAAGCCCTGAACACTGAAGCTTTCTTT.

On this clonotype: A much larger clone differs by one base, so this may be a read error. The chain uses TRBV7-9 and TRBJ1-4; D perhaps matches TRBD1 (5 bases). From germline, CDR1 is SEHNR and CDR2 FQNEAQ (reference sequence). The CDR3 consists of 15 residues. The CDR3 DNA reads TGCGCCAGCAGCTTCACGGGGGTGGGAAATGAAAAACTGTCTTTT. Its protein product is CASSFTGVGNEKLSF.

This clonotype was recorded at least ten times. This sequence joins TRBV6-1 and TRBJ1-2; D is undetermined. The CDR3 is 13 amino acids. The germline V gene encodes CDR1 MNHNS and CDR2 SASEGT. Trimming stripped 0 bases from V and 5 bases from J, with 7 bases between. The CDR3 reads CASSEARGYGYTF. The CDR3 region has the DNA TGTGCCAGCAGTGAAGCGCGCGGTTATGGCTACACCTTC.

This clonotype was observed many times. The chain joins TRBV11-3 to TRBJ2-3, with no clear D. Germline CDR1 and CDR2: SGHNT and YENEEA. Trimming took off 6 bases at V and 0 bases at J, with 4 bases between the two ends. CDR3 size: 12 residues. The CDR3 here is CASSGSTDTQYF. Here the CDR3 DNA reads TGTGCCAGCAGTGGGAGCACAGATACGCAGTATTTT.

The chain has TRBV18 and TRBJ1-4; D gene ambiguous. From germline, CDR1 is KGHSH and CDR2 LQKENI. The CDR3 is 18 amino acids. The ends were cut back, 0 bases at V and 8 bases at J, with 22 bases in the middle. The CDR3 coding sequence is TGTGCCAGCTCACCACCGGACTACGGGAAGGCATTTCGGGAAAAACTGTTTTTT. Amino acids: CASSPPDYGKAFREKLFF.

Note on this clonotype: A far larger clone is just one base off, so this is likely a read error. The genes are TRBV20-1 and TRBJ2-1, with a weak D call TRBD1 (7 bases). CDR3 size: 14 residues. V dropped 5 bases and J dropped 13 bases, with 24 bases sitting between them. Germline assignment: CDR1 DFQATT and CDR2 SNEGSKA (reference sequence). This CDR3 is CSAGGWTGQETQFF. CDR3 nucleotide sequence: TGCAGTGCTGGAGGGTGGACAGGCCAAGAGACCCAGTTCTTC.

Note on this clonotype: The junction departs from germline at one end; a sequencing error may be responsible. V gene TRBV20-1 combines with J gene TRBJ1-2, with D possibly TRBD1 on 6 matching bases. The CDR3 has 13 amino acids. Germline V gene sequence: CDR1 DFQATT, CDR2 SNEGSKA (reference sequence). The CDR3 DNA is TGCAGTACTAGAGCAGGGGTTGGTAGAGGCTACACCTTC. It encodes CSTRAGVGRGYTF.

This clonotype was counted a few times. A read error may explain this, as a much larger clone is one base away. The chain has TRBV7-9 and TRBJ1-4; 7 bases map to TRBD1. This CDR3 has 15 residues. The germline V gene has CDR1 SEHNR and CDR2 FQNEAQ (reference sequence). This chain's CDR3 is CASSLLGQSNEKLVF. The CDR3 bases are TGTGCCAGCAGCTTATTGGGACAGTCGAATGAAAAACTGGTTTTT.